The following is a T cell receptor beta chain sequence with its context. Its antigen remains unknown. Repertoires were generated with immunoSEQ multiplex PCR, while TCRdb's copy carries only in-frame clones and drops some. The sample includes fewer than 40,000 clones, roughly 91% seen only once; the top ten take about 0.22%. Germline V gene lookup returns CDR1 MGHDK and CDR2 SYGVNS. The CDR3 length is 14 residues. V trimming: 6 bases; J trimming: 5 bases; junction bases outside the gene matches: 2. This sample stems from a study of PD-1 blockade in classical Hodgkin lymphoma. Whole-study findings and limits: Newly diagnosed patients reportedly had lower baseline TCR diversity than healthy donors.

This sample's time point: newly diagnosed, previously untreated cHL patient sample. Negative magnetic selection isolated CD4+ T cells from thawed PBMCs. The source is a human donor with classical Hodgkin lymphoma. This chain uses TRBV25-1 with TRBJ1-4, with TRBD1 identical over 11 bases. Sample: CD4+ T cells from blood. CDR3 loop: CASRRTGGNEKLFF. The CDR3 DNA reads TGTGCCAGCAGGAGGACAGGGGGCAATGAAAAACTGTTTTTT. The variable domain in full, with the rest retrieved from reference TRBV25-1 and TRBJ1-4, is EADIYQTPRYLVIGTGKKITLECSQTMGHDKMYWYQQDPGMELHLIHYSYGVNSTEKGDLSSESTVSRIRTEHFPLTLESARPSHTSQYLCASRRTGGNEKLFFGSGTQLSVL.